The T cell receptor beta chain described here comes from a study of shared clonotypes between healthy human individuals. Remarks on this clone: Its antigen is not identified.

Germline CDR1 reads SGHDT; CDR2 reads YYEEEE. The J segment lost 2 bases and the V segment lost 4 bases, leaving 11 bases of the junction unmatched. The CDR3 runs 17 residues. Notes on the study in general: Non-shared clonotypes showed lower generation probabilities than clonotypes common to all four donors.

TCRdb keeps only in-frame clones here, not all; method: immunoSEQ multiplex PCR. The table includes about 2.1 million clones, more than 85% detected once. Naive CD8 cells were CD45RO-negative, positively selected for CCR7, excluding terminally differentiated effector memory CD45RA+ cells. Healthy HIV-negative adults without recent acute infections or vaccinations served as donors. Each sample came from a Caucasian adult donor living in Nashville, Tennessee. Source material: naive CD8+ T cells from PBMCs. This clonotype was obtained from a man aged 18 to 35 in good health. Some clones in this sample may be carry-over from other donors' samples. This chain connects TRBV5-6 to TRBJ2-4, with 8 nucleotides matching TRBD1. CDR3 residues: CASSVTTWTGTKNIQYF. Here the CDR3 DNA reads TGTGCCAGCAGCGTCACTACATGGACAGGGACCAAAAACATTCAGTACTTC.